This T cell receptor (beta chain) was recovered during a study of cytomegalovirus exposure and HLA in healthy donors. For the study at large: It was reported in a later analysis that the 120 validation repertoires used the same platform as the approximately 600 first-cohort repertoires.

V shed 4 bases, J shed 4 bases, and the junction held 4 bases outside the gene matches. The CDR3 covers 14 residues. Per the germline V gene, CDR1 is SGDLS and CDR2 is YYNGEE. Profiled with immunoSEQ multiplex PCR; TCRdb holds only in-frame clones, not every one. The sample has 90,000 to 150,000 clones; around 85% are singletons. The clonotype originates from a woman under 40 in good health and CMV-seronegative. The chain links TRBV9 to TRBJ1-4; 7 bases agree with TRBD1. Sequencing was performed on PBMCs. CDR3 coding DNA: TGTGCCAGCAGCCCGGGACAGCTTAATGAAAAACTGTTTTTT. Translated, it gives CASSPGQLNEKLFF.